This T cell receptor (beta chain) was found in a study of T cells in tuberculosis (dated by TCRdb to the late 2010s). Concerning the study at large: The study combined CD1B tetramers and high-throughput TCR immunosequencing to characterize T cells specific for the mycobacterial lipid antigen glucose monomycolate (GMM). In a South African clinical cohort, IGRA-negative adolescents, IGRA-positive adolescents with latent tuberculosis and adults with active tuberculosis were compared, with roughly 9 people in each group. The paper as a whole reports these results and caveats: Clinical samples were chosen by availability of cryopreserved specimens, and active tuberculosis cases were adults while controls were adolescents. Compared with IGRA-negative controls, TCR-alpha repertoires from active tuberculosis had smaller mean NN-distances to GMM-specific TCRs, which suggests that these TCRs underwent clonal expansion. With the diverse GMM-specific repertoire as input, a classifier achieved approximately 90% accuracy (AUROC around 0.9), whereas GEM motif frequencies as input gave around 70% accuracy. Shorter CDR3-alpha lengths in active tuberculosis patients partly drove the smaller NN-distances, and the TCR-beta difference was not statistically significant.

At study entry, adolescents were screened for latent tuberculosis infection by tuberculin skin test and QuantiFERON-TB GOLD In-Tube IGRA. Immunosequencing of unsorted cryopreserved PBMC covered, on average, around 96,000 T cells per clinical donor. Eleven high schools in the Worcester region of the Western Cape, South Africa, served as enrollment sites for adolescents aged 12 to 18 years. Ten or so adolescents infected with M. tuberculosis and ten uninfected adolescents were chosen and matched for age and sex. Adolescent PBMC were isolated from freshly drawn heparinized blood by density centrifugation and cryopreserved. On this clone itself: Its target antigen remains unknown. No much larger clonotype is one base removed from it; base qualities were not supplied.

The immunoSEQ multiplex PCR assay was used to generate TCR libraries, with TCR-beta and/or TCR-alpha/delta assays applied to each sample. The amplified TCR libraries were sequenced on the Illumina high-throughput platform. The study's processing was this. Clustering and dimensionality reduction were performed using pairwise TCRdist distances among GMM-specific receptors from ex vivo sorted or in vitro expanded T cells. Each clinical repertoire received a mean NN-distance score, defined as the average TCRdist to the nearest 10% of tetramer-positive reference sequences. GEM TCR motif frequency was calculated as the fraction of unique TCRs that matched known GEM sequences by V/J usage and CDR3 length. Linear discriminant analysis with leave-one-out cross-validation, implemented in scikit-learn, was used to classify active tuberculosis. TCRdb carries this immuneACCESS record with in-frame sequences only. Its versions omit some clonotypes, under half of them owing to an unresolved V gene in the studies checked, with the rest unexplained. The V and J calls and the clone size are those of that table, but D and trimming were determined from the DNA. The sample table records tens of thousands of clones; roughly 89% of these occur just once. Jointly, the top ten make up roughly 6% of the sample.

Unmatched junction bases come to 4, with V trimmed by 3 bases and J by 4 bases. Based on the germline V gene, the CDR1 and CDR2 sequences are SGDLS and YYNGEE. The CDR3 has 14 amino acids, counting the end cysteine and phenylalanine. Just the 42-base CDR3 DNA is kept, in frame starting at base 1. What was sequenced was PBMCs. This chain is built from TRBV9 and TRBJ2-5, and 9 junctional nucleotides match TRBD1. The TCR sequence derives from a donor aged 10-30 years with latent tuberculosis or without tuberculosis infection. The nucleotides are TGTGCCAGCAGCGGGACAGGGGTACGAGAGACCCAGTACTTC. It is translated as CASSGTGVRETQYF.